The entry below gives a single T cell receptor beta chain sequence along with its context. Its antigen is not identified. The record originates from a study of PD-1 blockade in classical Hodgkin lymphoma. Time point defined: cycle 4 day 1 (C4D1), after 6 weeks of nivolumab. Each and every patient relapsed after autologous stem cell transplantation, and patients got differing brentuximab vedotin exposure. Sequencing used immunoSEQ multiplex PCR; TCRdb keeps in-frame clones, though not all of them. The table lists tens of thousands of clones, roughly 85% of them singletons, with roughly 8.7% in the top ten. Germline lookup yields CDR1 MDHEN and CDR2 SYDVKM. Trimming left V 2 bases short and J 6 bases short, with 10 bases between. The CDR3 sequence is 13 residues long. General study points: Baseline diversity in complete responders resembled that of newly diagnosed patients. Baseline TCR diversity was reportedly lower in newly diagnosed patients than in healthy donors. It was reported as lower still in relapsed/refractory patients.

The receptor's source is a human donor with classical Hodgkin lymphoma. The specimen comprised peripheral blood mononuclear cells (PBMCs), sampled before the fourth cycle of nivolumab. V and J are TRBV28 and TRBJ1-2; D is ambiguous. This CDR3 is CASSLPDLNGYTF. The DNA of the CDR3 is TGTGCCAGCAGTTTACCCGATCTAAATGGCTACACCTTC.